This TCR beta chain was found in a study of blood T cell repertoires in COVID-19. Repertoires were generated with immunoSEQ multiplex PCR, while TCRdb's copy carries only in-frame clones and drops some. The data contain roughly 250,000 clones, 75% to 95% of them singletons. Trimming shortened V by 2 bases and J by 7 bases, and 24 bases separated the two germline ends. CDR3 size: 17 residues. From germline, CDR1 is SGDLS and CDR2 YYNGEE. The sequence came from a woman between 18 and 29 years old who had recovered from COVID-19. Sequencing used PBMCs or T cells enriched from blood (not recorded which). The rearrangement uses TRBV9 and TRBJ1-2; perhaps TRBD1 as D (6 bases). The CDR3: CASSVGVPAGGRSGYTF. For the CDR3, the DNA is TGTGCCAGCAGCGTTGGGGTACCAGCGGGGGGCCGGAGTGGCTACACCTTC. Combining the CDR3 with reference TRBV9 and TRBJ1-2 gives the whole variable domain DSGVTQTPKHLITATGQRVTLRCSPRSGDLSVYWYQQSLDQGLQFLIQYYNGEERAKGNILERFSAQQFPDLHSELNLSSLELGDSALYFCASSVGVPAGGRSGYTFGSGTRLTVV.